Listed below are T cell receptor beta chains from one sample, sequenced in a study of PD-1 blockade in classical Hodgkin lymphoma. Here immunoSEQ multiplex PCR was the method, and the copy in TCRdb shows in-frame clones only, minus some. The sample carries roughly 29,000 clones, roughly 80% recorded once. Sequencing used CD4+ T cells from blood, obtained before the fourth cycle of nivolumab. The source is a human donor with classical Hodgkin lymphoma. CDR3s include the opening cysteine and the closing phenylalanine or tryptophan. Fields, in order: J gene, clone size, V gene, D gene, CDR3 protein, CDR3 DNA. The D gene is left open where the match is weak. Part of the rows lack a size; the others show once, few, many or a class for expanded clones.

j_call: TRBJ2-5; clone_size: NA; v_call: TRBV2; d_call: TRBD2; cdr3_aa: CASRGESGSETQYF; cdr3_nt: TGTGCCAGCAGGGGGGAGAGCGGGAGTGAGACCCAGTACTTC
j_call: TRBJ2-7; clone_size: once; v_call: TRBV5-1; d_call: NA; cdr3_aa: CASSPLTDPSYEQYF; cdr3_nt: TGCGCCAGCAGCCCTCTGACGGACCCTTCCTACGAGCAGTACTTC
j_call: TRBJ2-3; clone_size: NA; v_call: TRBV5-4; d_call: NA; cdr3_aa: CASSLAVGRSTDTQYF; cdr3_nt: TGTGCCAGCAGCTTGGCGGTGGGACGGAGCACAGATACGCAGTATTTT
j_call: TRBJ2-1; clone_size: few; v_call: TRBV19; d_call: NA; cdr3_aa: CASSIAAGSSYNEQFF; cdr3_nt: TGTGCCAGTAGTATAGCGGCGGGATCCTCCTACAATGAGCAGTTCTTC
j_call: TRBJ1-4; clone_size: NA; v_call: TRBV9; d_call: NA; cdr3_aa: CASSPWTGLREKLFF; cdr3_nt: TGTGCCAGCAGCCCCTGGACGGGACTACGTGAAAAACTGTTTTTT
j_call: TRBJ2-1; clone_size: once; v_call: TRBV4-3; d_call: TRBD2; cdr3_aa: CASSQDLQREWNEQFF; cdr3_nt: TGCGCCAGCAGCCAAGATTTGCAGCGGGAGTGGAATGAGCAGTTCTTC
j_call: TRBJ2-7; clone_size: NA; v_call: TRBV6-1; d_call: TRBD1; cdr3_aa: CASTDRGGPYEQYF; cdr3_nt: TGTGCCAGCACCGACAGGGGGGGCCCCTACGAGCAGTACTTC
j_call: TRBJ2-4; clone_size: NA; v_call: TRBV5-5; d_call: NA; cdr3_aa: CASSLPDPPADIQYF; cdr3_nt: TGTGCCAGCAGCTTGCCAGACCCCCCCGCCGACATTCAGTACTTC
j_call: TRBJ2-7; clone_size: NA; v_call: TRBV23-1; d_call: NA; cdr3_aa: CASSPFALQGIRAYEQYF; cdr3_nt: TGCGCCAGCAGTCCCTTCGCCCTACAGGGAATCAGGGCCTACGAGCAGTACTTC
j_call: TRBJ1-1; clone_size: NA; v_call: TRBV30; d_call: NA; cdr3_aa: CAWSKTGYTEAFF; cdr3_nt: TGTGCCTGGAGTAAAACAGGATACACTGAAGCTTTCTTT
j_call: TRBJ1-2; clone_size: few; v_call: TRBV29-1; d_call: NA; cdr3_aa: CSVASAGYGYTF; cdr3_nt: TGCAGCGTTGCATCGGCGGGGTATGGCTACACCTTC
j_call: TRBJ1-5; clone_size: NA; v_call: TRBV15; d_call: TRBD1; cdr3_aa: CATSYDRGDYQPQHF; cdr3_nt: TGTGCCACCAGCTACGACAGGGGTGACTATCAGCCCCAGCATTTT
j_call: TRBJ1-2; clone_size: NA; v_call: TRBV18; d_call: TRBD1; cdr3_aa: CASSPVGQGLFDYGYTF; cdr3_nt: TGTGCCAGCTCACCAGTGGGACAGGGCCTCTTTGACTATGGCTACACCTTC
j_call: TRBJ1-2; clone_size: few; v_call: TRBV7-9; d_call: NA; cdr3_aa: CASSLADNGYTF; cdr3_nt: TGTGCCAGCAGCTTAGCAGATAATGGCTACACCTTC
j_call: TRBJ2-5; clone_size: NA; v_call: TRBV10-1; d_call: NA; cdr3_aa: CASTSPEETQYF; cdr3_nt: TGCGCCAGCACCTCCCCAGAGGAGACCCAGTACTTC
j_call: TRBJ2-3; clone_size: NA; v_call: TRBV4-3; d_call: NA; cdr3_aa: CASSQDRDEYRSSLDTQYF; cdr3_nt: TGCGCCAGCAGCCAAGATCGGGACGAGTACCGGAGCTCCCTTGATACGCAGTATTTT
j_call: TRBJ2-7; clone_size: NA; v_call: TRBV11-2; d_call: NA; cdr3_aa: CASSLEWGSYEQYF; cdr3_nt: TGTGCCAGCAGCTTAGAATGGGGCAGCTACGAGCAGTACTTC
j_call: TRBJ2-1; clone_size: NA; v_call: TRBV11-3; d_call: NA; cdr3_aa: CASSLNGVPGNEQFF; cdr3_nt: TGTGCCAGCAGCTTGAACGGGGTCCCCGGGAATGAGCAGTTCTTC
j_call: TRBJ1-1; clone_size: NA; v_call: TRBV28; d_call: NA; cdr3_aa: CASRPGTDTEAFF; cdr3_nt: TGTGCCAGCAGACCTGGGACCGACACTGAAGCTTTCTTT
j_call: TRBJ1-3; clone_size: NA; v_call: TRBV19; d_call: NA; cdr3_aa: CASSISGPDSGNTIYF; cdr3_nt: TGTGCCAGTAGTATCTCGGGCCCGGACTCTGGAAACACCATATATTTT
j_call: TRBJ2-5; clone_size: NA; v_call: TRBV29-1; d_call: NA; cdr3_aa: CSVDVGQGTQYF; cdr3_nt: TGCAGCGTCGATGTGGGGCAAGGGACCCAGTACTTC
j_call: TRBJ2-2; clone_size: NA; v_call: TRBV11-2; d_call: NA; cdr3_aa: CASSLVRASNTGELFF; cdr3_nt: TGTGCCAGCAGCTTAGTCAGGGCTTCGAACACCGGGGAGCTGTTTTTT
j_call: TRBJ1-3; clone_size: NA; v_call: TRBV5-8; d_call: NA; cdr3_aa: CASSTPAGSGNTIYF; cdr3_nt: TGTGCCAGCAGCACCCCGGCGGGCAGTGGAAACACCATATATTTT
j_call: TRBJ2-3; clone_size: NA; v_call: TRBV25-1; d_call: NA; cdr3_aa: CASSELGQGTDTQYF; cdr3_nt: TGTGCCAGCAGTGAATTGGGGCAGGGGACAGATACGCAGTATTTT
j_call: TRBJ1-2; clone_size: NA; v_call: TRBV9; d_call: NA; cdr3_aa: CASSAAGSVYGYTF; cdr3_nt: TGTGCCAGCAGCGCGGCGGGCAGCGTCTATGGCTACACCTTC
j_call: TRBJ1-6; clone_size: few; v_call: TRBV4-2; d_call: TRBD1; cdr3_aa: CASSLKGQAFNSPLHF; cdr3_nt: TGTGCCAGCAGCCTCAAGGGACAGGCGTTTAATTCACCCCTCCACTTT
j_call: TRBJ2-3; clone_size: NA; v_call: TRBV9; d_call: NA; cdr3_aa: CASSVLATTDTQYF; cdr3_nt: TGTGCCAGCAGCGTTTTGGCGACCACAGATACGCAGTATTTT
j_call: TRBJ1-1; clone_size: once; v_call: TRBV2; d_call: TRBD1; cdr3_aa: CASNEDRVGFMNTEAFF; cdr3_nt: TGTGCCAGCAACGAAGACAGGGTGGGATTTATGAACACTGAAGCTTTCTTT
j_call: TRBJ2-5; clone_size: NA; v_call: TRBV7-9; d_call: NA; cdr3_aa: CASSLQGKSDF; cdr3_nt: TGTGCCAGCAGCTTACAGGGGAAATCCGACTTC
j_call: TRBJ2-5; clone_size: NA; v_call: TRBV27; d_call: NA; cdr3_aa: CASSLLGEHQETQYF; cdr3_nt: TGTGCCAGCAGTTTACTCGGGGAGCACCAAGAGACCCAGTACTTC
j_call: TRBJ2-1; clone_size: NA; v_call: TRBV2; d_call: TRBD2; cdr3_aa: CASSGERGHYNEQFF; cdr3_nt: TGTGCCAGCAGCGGGGAGCGGGGCCACTACAATGAGCAGTTCTTC
j_call: TRBJ1-6; clone_size: few; v_call: TRBV4-2; d_call: TRBD1; cdr3_aa: CASSQEGGQAYNSPLHF; cdr3_nt: TGTGCCAGCAGCCAAGAAGGAGGACAGGCCTATAATTCACCCCTCCACTTT
j_call: TRBJ1-5; clone_size: NA; v_call: TRBV19; d_call: TRBD1; cdr3_aa: CASRRQGSNYQPQHF; cdr3_nt: TGTGCCAGTAGACGACAGGGTAGTAATTATCAGCCCCAGCATTTT
j_call: TRBJ2-5; clone_size: NA; v_call: TRBV9; d_call: NA; cdr3_aa: CASSNKIGTQYF; cdr3_nt: TGTGCCAGCAGCAATAAGATTGGGACCCAGTACTTC
j_call: TRBJ1-1; clone_size: few; v_call: TRBV28; d_call: NA; cdr3_aa: CASSFREDTEAFF; cdr3_nt: TGTGCCAGCAGTTTTAGAGAGGACACTGAAGCTTTCTTT
j_call: TRBJ1-2; clone_size: few; v_call: TRBV10-3; d_call: NA; cdr3_aa: CAISDGTTNYGYTF; cdr3_nt: TGTGCCATCAGTGACGGGACAACTAACTATGGCTACACCTTC
j_call: TRBJ2-7; clone_size: NA; v_call: TRBV28; d_call: NA; cdr3_aa: CASSLEPRGKQYF; cdr3_nt: TGTGCCAGCAGTTTAGAGCCCAGGGGAAAGCAGTACTTC
j_call: TRBJ1-5; clone_size: NA; v_call: TRBV14; d_call: TRBD1; cdr3_aa: CASSHPTGFDLFNQPQHF; cdr3_nt: TGTGCCAGCAGCCACCCGACAGGGTTCGACCTATTCAATCAGCCCCAGCATTTT
j_call: TRBJ2-7; clone_size: NA; v_call: TRBV5-6; d_call: TRBD1; cdr3_aa: CASSLRQGEQYF; cdr3_nt: TGTGCCAGCAGCTTGAGACAGGGTGAGCAGTACTTC
j_call: TRBJ2-5; clone_size: NA; v_call: TRBV5-1; d_call: NA; cdr3_aa: CASSLEGGAQETQYF; cdr3_nt: TGCGCCAGCAGCTTGGAGGGAGGCGCTCAAGAGACCCAGTACTTC
j_call: TRBJ2-7; clone_size: NA; v_call: TRBV6-6; d_call: NA; cdr3_aa: CASSRESYEQYF; cdr3_nt: TGTGCCAGCAGTCGGGAGTCCTACGAGCAGTACTTC
j_call: TRBJ2-3; clone_size: NA; v_call: TRBV7-9; d_call: TRBD2; cdr3_aa: CASSLGHPGTSGYTQYF; cdr3_nt: TGTGCCAGCAGCCTAGGACACCCCGGGACTAGCGGTTATACGCAGTATTTT
j_call: TRBJ2-7; clone_size: NA; v_call: TRBV7-6; d_call: TRBD2; cdr3_aa: CASSVSGPSYEQYF; cdr3_nt: TGTGCCAGCAGCGTTAGCGGGCCCTCCTACGAGCAGTACTTC
j_call: TRBJ1-3; clone_size: NA; v_call: TRBV6-6; d_call: NA; cdr3_aa: CASGRVGNTIYF; cdr3_nt: TGTGCCAGCGGGAGGGTTGGAAACACCATATATTTT
j_call: TRBJ1-4; clone_size: once; v_call: TRBV6-6; d_call: NA; cdr3_aa: CASSHPNEKLFF; cdr3_nt: TGTGCCAGCAGCCATCCTAATGAAAAACTGTTTTTT
j_call: TRBJ1-6; clone_size: NA; v_call: TRBV5-1; d_call: TRBD1; cdr3_aa: CASSQTGQGRYSPLHF; cdr3_nt: TGCGCCAGCAGCCAAACGGGACAGGGCAGGTATTCACCCCTCCACTTT
j_call: TRBJ2-7; clone_size: NA; v_call: TRBV2; d_call: TRBD2; cdr3_aa: CASSAGLAGPYEQYF; cdr3_nt: TGTGCCAGCAGCGCTGGACTAGCGGGCCCCTACGAGCAGTACTTC
j_call: TRBJ2-7; clone_size: NA; v_call: TRBV11-1; d_call: TRBD2; cdr3_aa: CASSPTSGSFYEQYF; cdr3_nt: TGTGCCAGCAGCCCGACTAGCGGGAGCTTCTACGAGCAGTACTTC
j_call: TRBJ1-2; clone_size: NA; v_call: TRBV19; d_call: NA; cdr3_aa: CASSMTVGLYGYTF; cdr3_nt: TGTGCCAGTAGTATGACCGTTGGGCTCTATGGCTACACCTTC
j_call: TRBJ1-5; clone_size: NA; v_call: TRBV2; d_call: NA; cdr3_aa: CASRQNNQPQHF; cdr3_nt: TGTGCCAGCAGACAGAACAATCAGCCCCAGCATTTT
j_call: TRBJ1-4; clone_size: NA; v_call: TRBV28; d_call: NA; cdr3_aa: CASSSPSSGDEKLFF; cdr3_nt: TGTGCCAGCAGTTCCCCATCCTCAGGGGATGAAAAACTGTTTTTT
j_call: TRBJ2-7; clone_size: NA; v_call: TRBV30; d_call: NA; cdr3_aa: CAWTPPRGYPTYEQYF; cdr3_nt: TGTGCCTGGACCCCCCCTCGTGGCTACCCGACCTACGAGCAGTACTTC
j_call: TRBJ1-2; clone_size: NA; v_call: TRBV28; d_call: NA; cdr3_aa: CASIQRGTGRLNYGYTF; cdr3_nt: TGTGCCAGCATTCAGAGGGGTACAGGGCGACTTAACTATGGCTACACCTTC
j_call: TRBJ1-6; clone_size: NA; v_call: TRBV10-3; d_call: NA; cdr3_aa: CAIGFQGAGNSPLHF; cdr3_nt: TGTGCCATCGGTTTCCAGGGAGCCGGGAATTCACCCCTCCACTTT